The 24 T cell receptor beta chains given below trace back to one sample, sequenced in a study of blood T cells in healthy people across ages. Sample-barcoded 5' priming and a J-beta primer mix drove a second PCR of 7 to 11 cycles. TCRdb re-derived calls from the 5' RACE reads in MiXCR, one entry per CDR3 protein. The sample contains about 1.5 million distinct CDR3 sequences, around 40% of which appear only once. Material for sequencing was blood. The source is a young woman in good health.

Points on this clonotype: One junction end does not reproduce the germline sequence, and a read error may be involved. The V and J genes are TRBV7-2 and TRBJ2-7; the D gene is possibly TRBD2 (8 bases). Germline values: CDR1 SGHTA, CDR2 FQGNSA. CDR3 length: 16 amino acids. CDR3 residues: CASGLGGAGGAYEQYF. CDR3 sequence (DNA): TGTGCCAGCGGCTTAGGGGGCGCGGGAGGCGCCTACGAGCAGTACTTC.

This chain uses TRBV28 with TRBJ2-1; no definite D call. Per germline, CDR1 MDHEN and CDR2 SYDVKM. The CDR3 is 11 residues long. Trimming removed 11 bases at V and 4 bases at J, with 9 bases between. The DNA of the CDR3 is TGTGCCGCCCGCTGGTACAATGAGCAGTTCTTC. Translating it yields CAARWYNEQFF.

This clonotype has a handful of counts. The V and J genes are TRBV12-3 or TRBV12-4 and TRBJ1-6, with a possible D match to TRBD1 (5 bases). The CDR3 sequence is 14 residues long. Trimming took off 3 bases at V and 5 bases at J, with 8 bases between the two ends. CDR3 in DNA: TGTGCCAGCAGTTTCGGCAGGGATAATTCACCCCTCCACTTT. Translated, it gives CASSFGRDNSPLHF.

This clonotype turned up a few times. This chain links TRBV29-1 with TRBJ2-5, with 10 bases fitting TRBD1. Germline loops: CDR1 SQVTM, CDR2 ANQGSEA. The ends lost 6 bases at V and 11 bases at J; junction bases unmatched: 9. The CDR3 runs to 12 residues. This CDR3 reads CSVVTGGREQYF. The CDR3 DNA reads as TGCAGCGTCGTGACAGGGGGCAGGGAGCAGTACTTC.

In its sample, this clonotype was seen a few times. The chain couples TRBV27 to TRBJ1-1, with D perhaps TRBD1 (6 bases). V gave up 6 bases and J gave up 4 bases, with 15 bases separating them. The CDR3 sequence is 14 residues long. Germline loops: CDR1 MNHEY, CDR2 SMNVEV (reference sequence). The CDR3 bases are TGTGCCAGCAGGATCACAGGGTTAAGCACTGAAGCTTTCTTT. Its translation: CASRITGLSTEAFF.

J is TRBJ1-2 and V is TRBV29-1, with TRBD1 matching over 12 bases. V shed 5 bases and J 4 bases; nucleotides not matched to a gene: 5. CDR1 SQVTM and CDR2 ANQGSEA come from the germline V gene. The CDR3 runs 14 residues. This CDR3 reads CSVPGQGASYGYTF. Written as DNA, the CDR3 is TGCAGCGTTCCGGGACAGGGGGCCTCCTATGGCTACACCTTC.

This CDR3 reads CASSLDVQGSYEQYF. CDR3 nucleotides: TGTGCCAGCAGCTTAGATGTACAGGGGAGCTACGAGCAGTACTTC. The V call is TRBV7-9, the J call TRBJ2-7; 7 nucleotides line up with TRBD1. V lost 1 base to trimming and J lost 3 bases; unmatched junction nucleotides: 6. Germline V CDR1 and CDR2: SEHNR, FQNEAQ (reference sequence). The CDR3 extends over 15 amino acids.

The V gene is TRBV10-3, the J gene TRBJ1-2, with D perhaps matching TRBD1 (5 bases). CDR1 ENHRY and CDR2 SYGVKD come from the germline V gene. The CDR3 sequence is 13 residues long. CDR3 sequence reads: CTSAGFYQDGYTF. The CDR3 coding sequence is TGTACCAGTGCAGGGTTCTACCAGGATGGCTACACCTTC.

The rearrangement joins TRBV28 to TRBJ2-5; D possibly corresponds to TRBD2 (6 bases). The CDR3 is 16 residues long. Trimming pared 6 bases from V and 0 bases from J, leaving 17 bases between. Germline CDR1 reads MDHEN; CDR2 reads SYDVKM. Here the CDR3 reads CASSGLGAGYQETQYF. Written as DNA, the CDR3 is TGTGCCAGCAGCGGTCTCGGGGCGGGGTACCAAGAGACCCAGTACTTC.

The rearrangement joins TRBV25-1 to TRBJ1-2, with D tentatively TRBD1 (5 bases). CDR1 MGHDK and CDR2 SYGVNS come from the germline V gene. There are 15 residues in the CDR3. V was pared by 4 bases and J by 5 bases, with 17 bases between. This chain's CDR3 is CASSGGGGVFYGYTF. The CDR3 bases are TGTGCCAGCAGTGGCGGGGGTGGGGTGTTTTATGGCTACACCTTC.

V gene TRBV7-9 combines with J gene TRBJ1-1; D is unclear. The germline V gene encodes CDR1 SEHNR and CDR2 FQNEAQ (reference sequence). V gave up 1 base and J gave up 4 bases, with 13 bases separating them. This CDR3 spans 15 amino acids. CDR3 in DNA: TGTGCCAGCAGCTTAGAATCCTTCGGCAGCACTGAAGCTTTCTTT. Residues: CASSLESFGSTEAFF.

This clonotype was observed a few times. The DNA for the CDR3 is TGCAGTGCTAGGGGGGACGGAGCCTTAGCCAAAAACATTCAGTACTTC. Translated: CSARGDGALAKNIQYF. The V call is TRBV20-1, the J call TRBJ2-4; tentatively, D is TRBD1 or TRBD2 (5 bases each). V lost 3 bases and J 0 bases, leaving 15 bases between the germline ends. In germline, CDR1 is DFQATT, CDR2 SNEGSKA (reference sequence). The CDR3 spans 16 residues.

On this clonotype: Relative to the germline gene, one junction end is altered; a read error may explain this. The chain joins TRBV20-1 to TRBJ2-1; 9 bases line up with TRBD2. Germline V lookup: CDR1 DFQATT, CDR2 SNEGSKA (reference sequence). The CDR3 runs 14 residues. DNA of the CDR3: TGCAGTTCTAGAGATCCGCGGGGGGGCTACGGGCAGTTCTTC. The encoded protein is CSSRDPRGGYGQFF.

This clonotype was observed at least ten times. DNA for the CDR3: TGTGCCAGCAGTTACGGACAGGGGGTACGCGAGCAGTACTTC. Protein: CASSYGQGVREQYF. The chain uses TRBV27 and TRBJ2-7, with 10 positions matching TRBD1. This CDR3 is 14 amino acids long. J lost 6 bases, V lost 4 bases, and 6 bases had no gene match. Germline values: CDR1 MNHEY, CDR2 SMNVEV (reference sequence).

The chain is built from TRBV25-1 and TRBJ2-1; 9 bases map to TRBD1. From germline, CDR1 is MGHDK and CDR2 SYGVNS. CDR3 length: 16 residues. The ends lost 1 base at V and 8 bases at J; junction bases unmatched: 9. CDR3 DNA sequence: TGTGCCAGCAGTGAATTAGGGACAGGGCCTGTGGATGAGCAGTTCTTC. This codes for CASSELGTGPVDEQFF.

V usage is TRBV4-3 and J usage is TRBJ1-1; D is unresolved. CDR3 length: 16 residues. V was trimmed by 0 bases and J by 1 base, leaving 12 bases between them. Germline V gives CDR1 LGHNA, CDR2 YSLEER. The DNA for the CDR3 is TGCGCCAGCAGCCAAGACGTCGGGGATGGGAACACTGAAGCTTTCTTT. The encoded protein is CASSQDVGDGNTEAFF.

The genes are TRBV5-1 and TRBJ2-1, with D maybe TRBD1 (5 bases). Per germline, CDR1 SGHRS and CDR2 YFSETQ. The CDR3 sequence is 13 residues long. Trimming pared 1 base from V and 6 bases from J, leaving 8 bases between. The CDR3 DNA is TGCGCCAGCAGCTTGTGGGGCCCCAATGAGCAGTTCTTC. The encoded protein is CASSLWGPNEQFF.

The table lists this clonotype with a count of one. The chain links TRBV30 to TRBJ2-5; D ambiguous. The J call may be in error: the DNA end matches TRBJ2-7 better. The CDR3 loop spans 12 amino acids. Germline V gene lookup returns CDR1 GTSNPN and CDR2 SVGIG (reference sequence). The CDR3 here is CAWATGRYEQYF. In nucleotides, the CDR3 is TGTGCCTGGGCCACTGGACGTTACGAGCAGTACTTC.

This chain joins TRBV18 and TRBJ2-4; 9 bases agree with TRBD1. The end of the DNA fits TRBJ2-7 better, so the J call may be wrong. Germline CDR1 reads KGHSH; CDR2 reads LQKENI. The CDR3 consists of 15 residues. This CDR3 is CASSSTGTGIYEQYF. The CDR3 nucleotides read TGTGCCAGCTCATCCACCGGGACAGGGATTTACGAGCAGTACTTC.

This clonotype is a singleton in its sample. The genes are TRBV13 and TRBJ1-5; no firm D call. Germline V lookup: CDR1 PRHDT, CDR2 FYEKMQ (reference sequence). There are 14 residues in the CDR3. Trimming removed 0 bases at V and 7 bases at J, with 10 bases between. The CDR3 sequence is CASSLGPGGQPQHF. In DNA form, the CDR3 reads TGTGCCAGCAGCTTAGGCCCAGGAGGCCAGCCCCAGCATTTT.

The CDR3 nucleotides read TGCGCCAGCAGCTTGAACAGTGGAGCCACTGAAGCTTTCTTT. As protein: CASSLNSGATEAFF. The chain carries TRBV5-1 and TRBJ1-1, with D hard to call. Germline CDR1 reads SGHRS; CDR2 reads YFSETQ. The length of the CDR3 is 14 residues. V was clipped by 1 base and J by 4 bases, with 11 bases between them.

This clonotype was seen a handful of times. This chain uses TRBV7-8 with TRBJ2-1; no definite D call. Looked up from germline, CDR1 is SGHVS and CDR2 is FQNEAQ. The CDR3 is 13 residues long. V shed 0 bases and J shed 8 bases, with 8 bases lying between them. The CDR3, as DNA: TGTGCCAGCAGCTTAGCGCCGATTTATGAGCAGTTCTTC. This sequence encodes CASSLAPIYEQFF.

The sample holds a few counts of this clonotype. The J gene is TRBJ2-3, the V gene TRBV3-1; D is perhaps TRBD2 (6 bases). The germline V and J ends were trimmed by 1 base and 7 bases, with 9 bases remaining between them. Per the germline V gene, CDR1 is LGHDT and CDR2 is YNNKEL (reference sequence). The CDR3 spans 13 residues. CDR3 loop: CASSQAGVNTQYF. DNA for the CDR3: TGTGCCAGCAGCCAAGCGGGGGTGAATACGCAGTATTTT.

About this clonotype itself: This may come from a read error, since a much larger clone is one base off. V gene TRBV4-1 combines with J gene TRBJ1-2, with TRBD1 matching over 7 bases. The CDR3 consists of 16 residues. Germline-derived CDR1 and CDR2 are MGHRA and YSYEKL. The CDR3 loop reads CASSQDARQGPYGHTF. CDR3 sequence (DNA): TGCGCCAGCAGCCAAGATGCACGACAGGGCCCCTATGGCCACACCTTC.